One T cell receptor beta chain is described in this entry. Sequencing used immunoSEQ multiplex PCR; TCRdb keeps in-frame clones, though not all of them. The sample has 75,000 to 95,000 clones, approximately 90% seen once. This sample was included in a study of T cell changes during pregnancy in multiple sclerosis. V lost 1 base to trimming and J lost 0 bases; unmatched junction nucleotides: 5. This CDR3 is built from 18 residues. Germline loops: CDR1 SGHRS, CDR2 YFSETQ. The chain recombines TRBV5-1 with TRBJ1-4; 11 bases line up with TRBD1. The TCR was taken from a female donor with multiple sclerosis, enrolled in a pregnancy study. Sample: peripheral blood, taken before pregnancy. The CDR3 is CASSLKGQGVTTNEKLFF. The CDR3 nucleotides are TGCGCCAGCAGCTTGAAGGGACAGGGGGTAACAACTAATGAAAAACTGTTTTTT.